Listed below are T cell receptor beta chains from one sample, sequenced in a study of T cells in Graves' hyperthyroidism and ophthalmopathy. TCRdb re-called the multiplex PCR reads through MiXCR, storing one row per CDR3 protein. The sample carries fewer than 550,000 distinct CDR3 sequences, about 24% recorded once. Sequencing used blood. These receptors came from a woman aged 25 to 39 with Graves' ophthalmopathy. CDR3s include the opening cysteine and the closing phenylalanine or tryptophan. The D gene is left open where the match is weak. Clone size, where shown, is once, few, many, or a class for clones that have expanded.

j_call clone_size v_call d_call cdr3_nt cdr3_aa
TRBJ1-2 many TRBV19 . TGTGCCAGTCGGGGGGGGCACCCTGGCTACACCTTC CASRGGHPGYTF
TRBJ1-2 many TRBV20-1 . TGCAGTGCTAGTTCCGGTAACTATGGCTACACCTTC CSASSGNYGYTF
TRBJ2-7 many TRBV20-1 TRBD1 TGCAGTGCTAGGGCGACAGGGACCCCGGGCGAGCAGTACTTC CSARATGTPGEQYF
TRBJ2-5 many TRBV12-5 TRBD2 TGTGCTAGTGGTTCCGGACCGGGACTAGCGGGGCAAGAGACCCAGTACTTC CASGSGPGLAGQETQYF
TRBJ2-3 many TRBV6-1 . TGTGCCAGCAGTGAAGTTCTGGGTGGAGATACGCAGTATTTT CASSEVLGGDTQYF
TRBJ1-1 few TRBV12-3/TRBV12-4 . TGTGCCAGCAGCCCCGAGTCAGTGGGCGCTTTCTTT CASSPESVGAFF
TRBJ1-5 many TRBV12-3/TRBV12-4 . TGTGCCAGCAGTTTAGTGGAGGGTGGACAGCCCCAGCATTTT CASSLVEGGQPQHF
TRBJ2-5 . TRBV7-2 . TGTGCCAGCAGCTTAGATACGGGAGAGGGGAGACCCCAGTACTTC CASSLDTGEGRPQYF
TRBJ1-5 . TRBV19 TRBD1 TGTGCCAGTGCGGACAGGGGTGGTAGCAATCAGCCCCAGCATTTT CASADRGGSNQPQHF
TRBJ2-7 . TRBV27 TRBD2 TGTGCCAGCAGTTTAAGGAGGACTAGCAACGAGCAGTACTTC CASSLRRTSNEQYF
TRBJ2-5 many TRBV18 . TGTGCCAGCTCACCTCCCCTGGGGGAAGAGACCCAGTACTTC CASSPPLGEETQYF
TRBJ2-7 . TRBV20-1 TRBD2 TGCAGTGCCCCCAGACTAGCCGATACCTACGAGCAGTACTTC CSAPRLADTYEQYF
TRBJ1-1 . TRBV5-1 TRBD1 TGCGCCAGCAGCTTGGAACGGGACAGGGGGTCCGGTGAAGCTTTCTTT CASSLERDRGSGEAFF
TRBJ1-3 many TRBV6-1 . TGTGCCAGCAAGCAGGATAGAAACACCATATATTTT CASKQDRNTIYF
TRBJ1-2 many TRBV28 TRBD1 TGTGCCAGCAGTTTGACAGGGGAGAACTATGGCTACACCTTC CASSLTGENYGYTF
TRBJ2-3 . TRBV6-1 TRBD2 TGTGCCAGCCGCAGCGGGGGAGCAGATACGCAGTATTTT CASRSGGADTQYF
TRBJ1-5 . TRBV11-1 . TGTGCCAGCAGCTTACGAGACAGCGAATCCAATCAGCCCCAGCATTTT CASSLRDSESNQPQHF
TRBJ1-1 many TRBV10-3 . TGTGCCATCAGTTTACAGGGGAACACTGAAGCTTTCTTT CAISLQGNTEAFF
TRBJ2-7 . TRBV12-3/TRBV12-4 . TGTGCCAGCAGTTTAAGGACGAAATACGAGCAGTACTTC CASSLRTKYEQYF
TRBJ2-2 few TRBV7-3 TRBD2 TGTGCCAGCAGCTTAAATAGCGGGAGCCCCGGGGAGCTGTTTTTT CASSLNSGSPGELFF
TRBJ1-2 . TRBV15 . TGTGCCACCAGCGAGGGGGTGATTGCCCCCGTTGGCTACACCTTC CATSEGVIAPVGYTF
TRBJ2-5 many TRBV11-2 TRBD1 TGTGCCAGCAGCTTCTCTCCCGGGACAGGGAAAGAGACCCAGTACTTC CASSFSPGTGKETQYF
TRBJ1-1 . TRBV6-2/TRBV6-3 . TGCGCCAGCAGGGGAGACAGTCACACTGAAGCTTGCTTT CASRGDSHTEACF
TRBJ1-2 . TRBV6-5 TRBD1 TGTGCCAGCAGTCTACCGGGACAGGAATTCTATGGCTACACCTTC CASSLPGQEFYGYTF
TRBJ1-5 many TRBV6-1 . TGTGCCAGCAGTCCCCGTAGAAACAATCAGCCCCAGCATTTT CASSPRRNNQPQHF
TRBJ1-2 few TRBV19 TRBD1 TGTGCCAGTACCACACCGGGACAGGGGCATGGCTACACCTTC CASTTPGQGHGYTF
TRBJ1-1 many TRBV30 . TGTGCCTGGAAACCAGTCGGGGCTGAAGCTTTCTTT CAWKPVGAEAFF
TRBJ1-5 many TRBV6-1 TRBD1 TGTGCCAGCAGTCAATTGGGACAGAGGGGAGTGAACAATCAGCCCCAGCATTTT CASSQLGQRGVNNQPQHF
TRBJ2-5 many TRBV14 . TGTGCCAGCAGCCAAGTGGCTAGTGCGGCGGAGACCCAGTACTTC CASSQVASAAETQYF
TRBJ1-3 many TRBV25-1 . TGTGCCAGCAGTGAATCCTCCGGCGGCAGAAGAGGAAACACCATATATTTT CASSESSGGRRGNTIYF
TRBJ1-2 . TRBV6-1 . TGTGCCAGCAGTGTGAGGCCGGTATATGGCTACACCTTC CASSVRPVYGYTF
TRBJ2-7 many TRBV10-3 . TGTGCCATCAGTGATCGAGATCCGGCGAGCTCCTACGAGCAGTACTTC CAISDRDPASSYEQYF
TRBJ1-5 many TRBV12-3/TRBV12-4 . TGTGCCAGCAGATCTGACGTGGGTTTGGGGCCCCAGCATTTT CASRSDVGLGPQHF
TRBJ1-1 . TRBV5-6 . TGTGCCAGCAGCTTGTCGCCAGGTTTCCCCCCTGAAGCTTTCTTT CASSLSPGFPPEAFF
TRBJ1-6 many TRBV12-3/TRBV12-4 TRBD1 TGTGCCAGCAGTTTAGGGAGGGACAGGGATAATTCACCCCTCCACTTT CASSLGRDRDNSPLHF
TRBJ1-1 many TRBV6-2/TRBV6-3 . TGTGCCAGCAGTCCCACAGGGTTTAACACTGAAGCTTTCTTT CASSPTGFNTEAFF
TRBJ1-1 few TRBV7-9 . TGTGCCAGCAGCCTCGGACACAGTAGGGTCACTGAAGCTTTCTTT CASSLGHSRVTEAFF
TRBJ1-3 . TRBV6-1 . TGTGCCAGCAGTGACCCGGTGCGTTCTGGAAACACCATATATTTT CASSDPVRSGNTIYF
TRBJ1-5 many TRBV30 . TGTGCCTGGAGTGTATTCGGGGGGTCCAGCAATCAGCCCCAGCATTTT CAWSVFGGSSNQPQHF
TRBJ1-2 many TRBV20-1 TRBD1 TGCAGTGCTAGAGACCCCCGGGACAGGCATATTGGCTACACCTTC CSARDPRDRHIGYTF